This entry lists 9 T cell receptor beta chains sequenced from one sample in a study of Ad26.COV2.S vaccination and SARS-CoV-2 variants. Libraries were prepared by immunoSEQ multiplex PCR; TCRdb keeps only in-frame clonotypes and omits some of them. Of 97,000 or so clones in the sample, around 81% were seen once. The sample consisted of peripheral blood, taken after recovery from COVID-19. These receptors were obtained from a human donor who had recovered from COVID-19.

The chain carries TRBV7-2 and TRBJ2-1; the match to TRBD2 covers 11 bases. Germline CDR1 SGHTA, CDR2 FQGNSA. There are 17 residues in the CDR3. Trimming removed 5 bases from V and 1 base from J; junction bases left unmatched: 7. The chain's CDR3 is CASSPRTSGHSYNEQFF. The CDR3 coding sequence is TGTGCCAGCAGCCCCCGGACTAGCGGGCATTCCTACAATGAGCAGTTCTTC.

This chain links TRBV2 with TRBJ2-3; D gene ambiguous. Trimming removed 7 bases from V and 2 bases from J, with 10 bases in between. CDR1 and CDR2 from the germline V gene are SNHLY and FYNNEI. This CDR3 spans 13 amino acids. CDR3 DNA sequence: TGTGCCAGCACTGGGGTCTTCACAGATACGCAGTATTTT. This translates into CASTGVFTDTQYF.

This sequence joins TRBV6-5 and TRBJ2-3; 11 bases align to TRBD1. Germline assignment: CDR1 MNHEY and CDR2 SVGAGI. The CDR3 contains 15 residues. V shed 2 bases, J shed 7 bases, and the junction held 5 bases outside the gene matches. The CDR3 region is CASSYGTGGQNTQYF. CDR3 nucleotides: TGTGCCAGCAGTTACGGGACAGGGGGACAGAATACGCAGTATTTT.

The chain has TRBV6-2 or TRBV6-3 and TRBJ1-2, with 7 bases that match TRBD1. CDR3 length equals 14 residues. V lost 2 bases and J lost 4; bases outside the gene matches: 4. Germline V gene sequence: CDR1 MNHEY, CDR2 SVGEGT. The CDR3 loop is CASSYRGPIYGYTF. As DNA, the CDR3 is TGTGCCAGCAGTTACAGGGGGCCGATCTATGGCTACACCTTC.

The CDR3 protein is CASSPGTGAVETQYF. Written as DNA, the CDR3 is TGTGCCAGCAGCCCGGGGACAGGGGCCGTGGAGACCCAGTACTTC. The rearrangement joins TRBV5-6 to TRBJ2-5; TRBD1 matches at 10 bases. Per germline, CDR1 SGHDT and CDR2 YYEEEE. The CDR3 consists of 15 residues. The junction had 8 bases not matched to a gene; V was cut back by 4 bases and J by 5 bases.

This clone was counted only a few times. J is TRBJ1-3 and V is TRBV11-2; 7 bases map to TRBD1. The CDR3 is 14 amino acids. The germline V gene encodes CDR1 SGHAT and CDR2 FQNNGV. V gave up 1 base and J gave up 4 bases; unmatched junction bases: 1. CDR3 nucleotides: TGTGCCAGCAGCTTAGGGGACAGCGGAAACACCATATATTTT. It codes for CASSLGDSGNTIYF.

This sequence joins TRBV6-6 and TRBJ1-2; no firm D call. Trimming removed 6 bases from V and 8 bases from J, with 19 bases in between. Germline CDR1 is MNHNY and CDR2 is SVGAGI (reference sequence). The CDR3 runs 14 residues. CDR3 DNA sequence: TGTGCCAGCAGCCTAGTGCCCCGAGGAGGAGGCTACACCTTC. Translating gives CASSLVPRGGGYTF.

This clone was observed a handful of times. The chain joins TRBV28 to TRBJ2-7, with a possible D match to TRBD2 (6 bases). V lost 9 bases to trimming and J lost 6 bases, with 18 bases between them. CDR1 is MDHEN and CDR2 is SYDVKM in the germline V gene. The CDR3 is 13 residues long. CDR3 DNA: TGTGCCAGTCAGGAGGGGACTGCTCCCGAGCAGTACTTC. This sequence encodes CASQEGTAPEQYF.

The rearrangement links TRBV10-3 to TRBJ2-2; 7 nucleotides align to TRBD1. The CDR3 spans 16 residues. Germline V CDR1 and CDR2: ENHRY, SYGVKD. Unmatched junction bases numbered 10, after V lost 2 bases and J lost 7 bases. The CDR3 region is CAISERQAQGVGELFF. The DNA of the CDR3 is TGTGCCATCAGTGAGAGGCAGGCTCAGGGGGTCGGGGAGCTGTTTTTT.